The clone carrying this T cell receptor beta chain was detected ten times or more. Its antigen remains unknown. The data belong to a study of beta chain features in type 1 diabetes. Study results and caveats: Researchers cautioned that cDNA sequencing could over-represent cells with high TCR expression. Within each of all four CD4+ subsets, Type 1 diabetes patients had TCRB CDR3s that were moderately but significantly shorter.

All of the isolated RNA was reverse transcribed, so expressed TCRB transcripts were sequenced. This table comes from immunoSEQ multiplex PCR, and its TCRdb copy is limited to in-frame clones, with some not included. The sample shows almost 350,000 clones, around 9.7% of them seen only once. The clonotype was recovered from a man aged 25 to 40 with type 1 diabetes. Specimen: central memory CD4+ T cells from blood.

The CDR3 DNA follows: TGTGCCAGCAGTGAAGAACTAGCGGGGGGGAACAATGAGCAGTTCTTC. The encoded protein is CASSEELAGGNNEQFF. The chain is built from TRBV2 and TRBJ2-1; 13 nucleotides line up with TRBD2. There are 16 residues in the CDR3. Germline-derived CDR1 and CDR2 are SNHLY and FYNNEI. Trimming cost V 1 base and J 5 bases; bases outside gene matches: 2.